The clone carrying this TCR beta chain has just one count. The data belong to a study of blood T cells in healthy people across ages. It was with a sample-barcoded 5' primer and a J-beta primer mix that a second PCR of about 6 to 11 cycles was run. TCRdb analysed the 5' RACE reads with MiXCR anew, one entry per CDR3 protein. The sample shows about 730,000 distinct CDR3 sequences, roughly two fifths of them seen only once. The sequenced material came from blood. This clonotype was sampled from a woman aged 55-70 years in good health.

CDR3 sequence reads: CASSLGANRAETQYF. Here the CDR3 DNA reads TGTGCCAGCAGCTTAGGCGCCAATCGAGCGGAGACCCAGTACTTC. The rearrangement joins TRBV7-2 to TRBJ2-5, with D unresolved. Germline V gene data show CDR1 as SGHTA and CDR2 as FQGNSA. The CDR3 length is 15 residues. V gave up 1 base and J gave up 5 bases, with 14 bases separating them.